This is a list of T cell receptor beta chains from one sample in a study of cytomegalovirus exposure and HLA in healthy donors. The table came from immunoSEQ multiplex PCR; TCRdb's copy has only in-frame clones and leaves some out. This table has roughly 120,000 clones, roughly 77% appearing once. The sample was PBMCs. The receptors were sampled from a woman aged 30 to 39 in good health and CMV-seronegative. The conserved cysteine and the conserved F or W are not part of the CDR3 here.

TRBV11-3 ASSFLRTSGIYEQY
TRBV19 ASSIAPPLDWEQF
TRBV11-3 ASSLRAGVINEQF
TRBV5-1 ASSIKGGSYNEQF
TRBV7-2 ASYLPDGESEAF
TRBV2 ASIGLAGASTQGEQY
TRBV19 ASSIGLAGVLYTYEQY
TRBV7-9 ASTPSVSHNEQF
TRBV4-1 ASSQVASYEQY
TRBV15 ATSRDRDRGAGYT
TRBV19 ASSPTGLEQY
TRBV7-8 ASSLEGGRGEAF
TRBV9 ASSTRTGVTGELF
TRBV5-6 ASSEMQGALTKNIQY
TRBV27 ASSSSGGSYEQY
TRBV18 ASSSGQGPTGELF
TRBV7-8 ASTVGYEQY
TRBV5-1 ASSLVWSSYNEQF
TRBV4-1 ASSQGGSADTQY
TRBV5-8 ASSFSRSSYNEQF
TRBV7-9 SSSPGLAATGDTQY
TRBV27 ASSLSTGTHEQY
TRBV9 ASSRLRDSFSWEQY
TRBV11-3 ASSPILGGQETQY
TRBV10-3 ATDRGQGGTDTQY
TRBV6-5 ASSYSMVRAGNTIY
TRBV10-1 ASSEGTGDPQETQY
TRBV7-3 ASSLGQGGSSTDTQY
TRBV9 ASSTRTSGDPTDTQY
TRBV7-6 ASSLAYTTGELF
TRBV11-3 ASSRTSGSSGELF
TRBV18 ASSPLQENTEAF
TRBV11-2 ASSSGQGVPYEQY
TRBV9 ASSVAGLNTEAF
TRBV6-5 ASSPLATGGNEQF
TRBV11-2 ASSLVIDEQF
TRBV28 ASSSTGSNQPQH
TRBV7-2 ASSPTSRGWGTDTQY
TRBV2 ASNLQGPNEAF
TRBV2 ASKGQTFGELF
TRBV4-3 ASSQTLLLLVEGATEAF
TRBV5-6 ASSQGGPLWVNQPQH